Described below is a single T cell receptor beta chain sequence and its context. Its antigen is still unknown. The source of the sample is a study of cytomegalovirus exposure and HLA in healthy donors. As for the study in general: The same platform as the approximately 670 first-cohort repertoires was used for the 95 to 150 validation repertoires, a later analysis reported. General study points: There were around 160 TCR beta chains listed as cytomegalovirus-associated. Reported results showed that the classifier diagnosed cytomegalovirus status with high specificity and sensitivity. In vitro confirmation showed three CMV-associated chains to be CMV antigen specific.

The method was immunoSEQ multiplex PCR; TCRdb's version includes in-frame clones alone and lacks a portion of them. The sample yields 250,000 to 350,000 clones, 87% seen once. The sample taken for sequencing was PBMCs. The source of this sequence is a woman aged 25 to 39 in good health and CMV-seropositive.

The CDR3 loop reads CAWLGQGPEAFF. The CDR3 nucleotides are TGTGCCTGGCTTGGACAGGGGCCTGAAGCTTTCTTT. The chain combines TRBV30 with TRBJ1-1; 9 bases are a match to TRBD1. This CDR3 spans 12 amino acids. V lost 5 bases, J lost 6 bases, and 4 bases stayed unmatched. The germline V gene encodes CDR1 GTSNPN and CDR2 SVGIG (reference sequence).